The 24 T cell receptor beta chains presented below share a single source sample, sequenced in a study of OX40 agonist ivuxolimab in advanced cancers. TCRdb's table, derived via immunoSEQ multiplex PCR, lists solely in-frame clones and lacks some. The repertoire holds more than 60,000 clones, 90% seen once, with under 0.4% in the top ten. The starting material was CD4+ or CD8+ T cells sorted from blood, obtained in a trial of the OX40 agonist ivuxolimab. Receptors originate from an adult with an advanced solid tumor such as melanoma, head and neck, liver or kidney cancer.

The J gene is TRBJ2-7, the V gene TRBV7-2; unclear D gene. Between the trimmed V and J ends, which lost 5 bases and 2 bases, there was a span of 10 bases. CDR3 length equals 13 residues. The germline CDR1 and CDR2 sequences are SGHTA and FQGNSA. The CDR3 spells CASSRPPAYEQYF. As DNA, the CDR3 is TGTGCCAGCAGCCGGCCGCCGGCCTACGAGCAGTACTTC. Filled out from reference TRBV7-2 and TRBJ2-7, the complete variable domain reads GAGVSQSPSNKVTEKGKDVELRCDPISGHTALYWYRQSLGQGLEFLIYFQGNSAPDKSGLPSDRFSAERTGGSVSTLTIQRTQQEDSAVYLCASSRPPAYEQYFGPGTRLTVT.

This clone occurred once. The V gene is TRBV14, the J gene TRBJ2-4; TRBD1 is a possible D gene (6 bases). V shed 1 base and J shed 4 bases, with 14 bases lying between them. The germline V gene has CDR1 SGHDN and CDR2 FVKESK. The CDR3 loop spans 16 amino acids. CDR3 region: CASSQAHRVWKNIQYF. CDR3 nucleotides: TGTGCCAGCAGCCAAGCCCACAGGGTTTGGAAAAACATTCAGTACTTC.

This rearrangement joins TRBV10-1 to TRBJ2-1; D perhaps matches TRBD1 (5 bases). V was pared by 3 bases and J by 7 bases, with 13 bases between. Germline V gene data show CDR1 as WNHNN and CDR2 as SYGVQD (reference sequence). This CDR3 has 14 residues. CDR3 amino acids: CASSDSAGWNEQFF. The DNA of the CDR3 is TGCGCCAGCAGTGATTCGGCAGGGTGGAATGAGCAGTTCTTC.

The chain has TRBV28 and TRBJ2-1; D is ambiguous. The germline V gene encodes CDR1 MDHEN and CDR2 SYDVKM. Trimming removed 7 bases from V and 7 bases from J, with 8 bases in between. The CDR3 is 11 amino acids. CDR3 sequence reads: CASKAWNEQFF. CDR3 coding DNA: TGTGCCAGCAAGGCATGGAATGAGCAGTTCTTC.

The chain has TRBV7-2 and TRBJ2-2; 10 nucleotides align to TRBD1. The CDR3 totals 16 residues. The germline V gene has CDR1 SGHTA and CDR2 FQGNSA. V shed 5 bases and J 0 bases; nucleotides not matched to a gene: 3. CDR3 protein: CASSRTGGANTGELFF. In nucleotides, the CDR3 is TGTGCCAGCAGCAGGACAGGGGGGGCGAACACCGGGGAGCTGTTTTTT.

V gene TRBV5-4 combines with J gene TRBJ2-3; D unclear. Trimming stripped 3 bases from V and 0 bases from J, with 11 bases between. Germline V gene data show CDR1 as SGHNT and CDR2 as YYREEE (reference sequence). The CDR3 is made up of 15 amino acids. Written as DNA, the CDR3 is TGTGCCAGCAGCTCTAAGGGCCACAGCACAGATACGCAGTATTTT. It specifies CASSSKGHSTDTQYF.

The V gene is TRBV5-1, the J gene TRBJ1-1, with a tentative D call TRBD1 (6 bases). The germline CDR1 and CDR2 sequences are SGHRS and YFSETQ. Trimming removed 3 bases from V and 2 bases from J, with 17 bases in between. CDR3 length: 16 residues. DNA for the CDR3: TGCGCCAGCAGCTCCTCGACCGGACAGTTAAACACTGAAGCTTTCTTT. Protein sequence: CASSSSTGQLNTEAFF.

This chain joins TRBV18 and TRBJ1-1; possible D gene TRBD1, 6 bases. The V gene's germline CDR1 is KGHSH and CDR2 LQKENI. V was trimmed by 3 bases and J by 1 base, leaving 12 bases between them. The CDR3 extends over 15 amino acids. The CDR3 sequence: CASSPLQGPNTEAFF. CDR3 sequence (DNA): TGTGCCAGCTCACCCCTCCAGGGGCCGAACACTGAAGCTTTCTTT.

This clone was seen more than once but under ten times. The V call is TRBV28, the J call TRBJ2-5; the D gene could be TRBD1 or TRBD2 (6 bases each). Deletions cut 2 bases from V and 5 bases from J, with 15 bases between. Germline CDR1 and CDR2: MDHEN and SYDVKM. The CDR3 loop spans 15 amino acids. The CDR3 DNA sequence: TGTGCCAGCAGTTTAGCCCAAGGGGGGTCGGAGACCCAGTACTTC. Translation: CASSLAQGGSETQYF.

V usage is TRBV5-4 and J usage is TRBJ2-7, with 8 bases fitting TRBD2. Germline CDR1 SGHNT, CDR2 YYREEE (reference sequence). V gave up 4 bases and J gave up 2 bases; unmatched junction bases: 5. This CDR3 has 14 residues. CDR3 amino acids: CASSPTGGAYEQYF. The CDR3 nucleotides are TGTGCCAGCAGCCCGACGGGGGGGGCCTACGAGCAGTACTTC.

The chain combines TRBV7-9 with TRBJ2-7; D remains unclear. The ends were cut back, 7 bases at V and 3 bases at J, with 4 bases in the middle. The CDR3 runs 10 residues. Germline lookup yields CDR1 SEHNR and CDR2 FQNEAQ (reference sequence). The CDR3 DNA reads TGTGCCAGCAACCACTACGAGCAGTACTTC. Its protein product is CASNHYEQYF.

This chain joins TRBV10-3 and TRBJ2-1; 9 bases map to TRBD2. Germline CDR1 reads ENHRY; CDR2 reads SYGVKD. The V and J ends lost 6 bases and 5 bases, in that order; junction bases with no gene match: 14. The CDR3 length is 17 residues. CDR3 DNA sequence: TGTGCCATCAGACCCCATTGGGGACTAGCAGACCACAATGAGCAGTTCTTC. Translated, it gives CAIRPHWGLADHNEQFF.

The chain employs TRBV9 and TRBJ2-1; TRBD1 matches 10 bases. V lost 1 base and J lost 8; bases outside the gene matches: 9. This CDR3 is 16 amino acids long. Germline V gives CDR1 SGDLS, CDR2 YYNGEE. This chain's CDR3 is CASSVRGDRGLDEQFF. The DNA of the CDR3 is TGTGCCAGCAGCGTACGCGGAGACAGGGGGCTCGATGAGCAGTTCTTC. The full variable domain, its missing parts supplied by reference TRBV9 and TRBJ2-1, is DSGVTQTPKHLITATGQRVTLRCSPRSGDLSVYWYQQSLDQGLQFLIQYYNGEERAKGNILERFSAQQFPDLHSELNLSSLELGDSALYFCASSVRGDRGLDEQFFGPGTRLTVL.

Only a few counts were recorded for this clone. The rearrangement joins TRBV19 to TRBJ1-2; D unclear. Between the trimmed V and J ends, which lost 7 bases and 3 bases, there was a span of 18 bases. Germline V lookup: CDR1 LNHDA, CDR2 SQIVND (reference sequence). The CDR3 is made up of 15 amino acids. This chain's CDR3 is CASKERPVSDYGYTF. In DNA, the CDR3 is TGTGCCAGTAAAGAACGACCTGTGAGTGACTATGGCTACACCTTC.

The chain combines TRBV30 with TRBJ2-3, with a tentative D call TRBD1 (6 bases). This CDR3 region has 15 residues. The germline V gene encodes CDR1 GTSNPN and CDR2 SVGIG (reference sequence). Trimming took off 2 bases at V and 3 bases at J, with 15 bases between the two ends. CDR3 in DNA: TGTGCCTGGAGTTCAGGGGTAGCGTTAACAGATACGCAGTATTTT. This translates into CAWSSGVALTDTQYF.

This sequence joins TRBV14 and TRBJ1-6, with TRBD1 identical over 7 bases. V was clipped by 1 base and J by 7 bases; unmatched bases: 4. The CDR3 sequence is 15 residues long. CDR1 and CDR2 (germline): SGHDN, FVKESK. CDR3: CASSQAHRGNSPLHF. CDR3 nucleotide sequence: TGTGCCAGCAGCCAAGCACACAGGGGAAATTCACCCCTCCACTTT.

CDR3 bases: TGTGCCAGCAGCTTGGCCGGGACTGCCTACAATGAGCAGTTCTTC. Translated, it gives CASSLAGTAYNEQFF. J is TRBJ2-1 and V is TRBV5-4; a possible D gene is TRBD2 (6 bases). CDR1 and CDR2 from the germline V gene are SGHNT and YYREEE (reference sequence). CDR3 size: 15 residues. Trimming left V 0 bases short and J 2 bases short, with 9 bases between. Based on the CDR3 plus reference TRBV5-4 and TRBJ2-1, the full variable domain is ETGVTQSPTHLIKTRGQQVTLRCSSQSGHNTVSWYQQALGQGPQFIFQYYREEENGRGNFPPRFSGLQFPNYSSELNVNALELDDSALYLCASSLAGTAYNEQFFGPGTRLTVL.

The chain combines TRBV5-1 with TRBJ2-1; TRBD1 matches at 7 bases. The V gene's germline CDR1 is SGHRS and CDR2 YFSETQ. This CDR3 is built from 14 residues. The V segment lost 0 bases and the J segment 8 bases; nucleotides outside the gene matches: 5. The CDR3 DNA sequence: TGCGCCAGCAGCTTGGTGCAGGGGGTGGATGAGCAGTTCTTC. Residues: CASSLVQGVDEQFF.

The V gene is TRBV18, the J gene TRBJ2-2; tentatively, D is TRBD1 (5 bases). Trimming removed 3 bases at V and 0 bases at J, with 11 bases between. In germline, CDR1 is KGHSH, CDR2 LQKENI. The CDR3 extends over 16 amino acids. This CDR3 is CASSPPLGPNTGELFF. For the CDR3, the DNA is TGTGCCAGCTCACCTCCCCTGGGGCCGAACACCGGGGAGCTGTTTTTT. Based on the CDR3 plus reference TRBV18 and TRBJ2-2, the full variable domain is NAGVMQNPRHLVRRRGQEARLRCSPMKGHSHVYWYRQLPEEGLKFMVYLQKENIIDESGMPKERFSAEFPKEGPSILRIQQVVRGDSAAYFCASSPPLGPNTGELFFGEGSRLTVL.

The genes are TRBV7-2 and TRBJ2-5; no clear D. The CDR3 has 14 amino acids. Trimming removed 1 base from V and 7 bases from J, with 13 bases in between. Germline V gene sequence: CDR1 SGHTA, CDR2 FQGNSA. CDR3 amino acids: CASSLGTPGGTQYF. CDR3 bases: TGTGCCAGCAGCTTAGGAACACCCGGTGGGACCCAGTACTTC.

The chain carries TRBV7-2 and TRBJ2-5; TRBD1 matches 7 bases. The ends lost 4 bases at V and 1 base at J; junction bases unmatched: 6. This CDR3 is 15 amino acids long. From germline, CDR1 is SGHTA and CDR2 FQGNSA. CDR3 residues: CASSSQTGLQETQYF. The CDR3 region has the DNA TGTGCCAGCAGCTCTCAGACAGGGCTCCAAGAGACCCAGTACTTC.

The rearrangement joins TRBV19 to TRBJ1-4, with D hard to call. The germline V gene encodes CDR1 LNHDA and CDR2 SQIVND (reference sequence). The CDR3 is 13 amino acids. Trimming removed 10 bases from V and 3 bases from J, with 12 bases in between. The CDR3 DNA sequence: TGTGCCACCGGCGAAAGGGCTAATGAAAAACTGTTTTTT. Protein product: CATGERANEKLFF.

V is TRBV7-3 and J is TRBJ2-1; no firm D call. Germline-derived CDR1 and CDR2 are SGHTA and FQGTGA. Trimming left V 3 bases short and J 6 bases short, with 9 bases between. The CDR3 sequence is 13 residues long. The CDR3 here is CASSFQPGNEQFF. The CDR3 DNA sequence: TGTGCCAGCAGCTTCCAACCGGGCAATGAGCAGTTCTTC.

The rearrangement uses TRBV14 and TRBJ2-3; D gene unclear. This CDR3 is 18 amino acids long. Germline V CDR1 and CDR2: SGHDN, FVKESK. Trimming left V 4 bases short and J 2 bases short, with 22 bases between. The CDR3 spells CASSPTNWQQIYTDTQYF. CDR3 bases: TGTGCCAGCAGCCCAACTAATTGGCAGCAAATTTACACAGATACGCAGTATTTT.